These T cell receptor beta chains were read from a single sample in a study of regulatory dendritic cells for organ transplantation. Method: immunoSEQ multiplex PCR; TCRdb's copy keeps in-frame clones and lacks some. The sample lists fewer than 40,000 clones, over 80% seen once, with over 0.1% in the top ten. Sequencing was carried out using naive CD8+ T cells from blood. The receptors come from a human donor in good health. Each CDR3 is given with its conserved first and last residue. A D gene is named only where the DNA matches it firmly. Expanded clones get a size class; other rows say once, few or many, or leave the size out.

D gene	clone size	V gene	J gene	CDR3 length	CDR3 protein	CDR3 DNA
TRBD2	-	TRBV7-2	TRBJ2-3	18	CASSFSLAGDVDADTQYF	TGTGCCAGCAGCTTTTCACTAGCGGGGGACGTTGACGCAGATACGCAGTATTTT
-	-	TRBV4-3	TRBJ2-7	15	CASSSFAGGSYEQYF	TGCGCCAGCAGCTCCTTTGCGGGCGGATCCTACGAGCAGTACTTC
TRBD2	-	TRBV6-6	TRBJ2-1	16	CASSHGTRPSYNEQFF	TGTGCCAGCAGCCACGGGACTAGACCATCCTACAATGAGCAGTTCTTC
-	once	TRBV19	TRBJ2-4	20	CASSTSPPGWGVVAKNIQYF	TGTGCCAGTAGTACATCCCCTCCGGGATGGGGTGTGGTAGCCAAAAACATTCAGTACTTC
TRBD1	-	TRBV4-3	TRBJ1-2	15	CASSQEDRDSYGYTF	TGCGCCAGCAGCCAAGAAGACCGGGACAGCTATGGCTACACCTTC
-	-	TRBV19	TRBJ1-5	15	CASSSRFEYTGPQHF	TGTGCCAGTAGTAGCCGCTTCGAGTACACGGGGCCCCAGCATTTT
TRBD2	-	TRBV4-1	TRBJ2-7	20	CASSQAGTSGTGERAYEQYF	TGCGCCAGCAGCCAGGCAGGGACTAGCGGGACGGGAGAAAGGGCCTACGAGCAGTACTTC
TRBD2	once	TRBV28	TRBJ2-7	15	CASTPGAGPSDEQYF	TGTGCCAGCACCCCCGGAGCGGGGCCAAGCGACGAGCAGTACTTC
TRBD2	-	TRBV28	TRBJ2-1	15	CASSVTSGFDGEQFF	TGTGCCAGCAGTGTAACTAGCGGCTTCGATGGTGAGCAGTTCTTC
-	-	TRBV7-9	TRBJ2-5	14	CASSLNSRTETQYF	TGTGCCAGCAGCTTAAATTCGCGTACAGAGACCCAGTACTTC
-	-	TRBV28	TRBJ2-7	12	CASSFSVYEQYF	TGTGCCAGCAGTTTTTCAGTTTACGAGCAGTACTTC
TRBD1	-	TRBV6-6	TRBJ1-4	15	CASSRDSATNEKLFF	TGTGCCAGCAGTCGGGACAGCGCAACTAATGAAAAACTGTTTTTT
-	-	TRBV11-2	TRBJ1-1	14	CASSLAGLGTEAFF	TGTGCCAGCAGCTTAGCTGGTCTGGGGACTGAAGCTTTCTTT
TRBD2	-	TRBV4-1	TRBJ2-1	14	CASSQVGSGNEQFF	TGCGCCAGCAGCCAAGTTGGTAGCGGGAATGAGCAGTTCTTC
-	-	TRBV28	TRBJ2-7	12	CASSGTSYEQYF	TGTGCCAGCAGCGGGACATCCTACGAGCAGTACTTC
TRBD1	-	TRBV7-9	TRBJ2-5	14	CASSGDSPQETQYF	TGTGCCAGCAGCGGGGACAGTCCCCAAGAGACCCAGTACTTC
-	-	TRBV18	TRBJ2-7	15	CASSPDRDATYEQYF	TGTGCCAGCTCACCAGACCGGGACGCCACCTACGAGCAGTACTTC
-	once	TRBV6-6	TRBJ1-2	12	CASSPGNNGYTF	TGTGCCAGCAGTCCAGGGAATAATGGCTACACCTTC
-	-	TRBV4-1	TRBJ2-7	17	CASSQEPPSLVSGEQYF	TGCGCCAGCAGCCAAGAACCCCCTAGCTTGGTTTCGGGTGAGCAGTACTTC
TRBD1	once	TRBV29-1	TRBJ2-7	16	CSVQDTRGLTTYEQYF	TGCAGCGTTCAAGATACCAGGGGGCTCACCACCTACGAGCAGTACTTC
-	-	TRBV2	TRBJ2-2	16	CASSDPGARDTGELFF	TGTGCCAGCAGCGACCCGGGAGCACGGGACACCGGGGAGCTGTTTTTT
TRBD1	-	TRBV9	TRBJ1-1	16	CASSDGTGLPNTEAFF	TGTGCCAGCAGCGACGGGACAGGCCTACCAAACACTGAAGCTTTCTTT
-	-	TRBV9	TRBJ2-1	14	CASSPGGVSWEQFF	TGTGCCAGCAGCCCAGGGGGGGTGAGCTGGGAGCAGTTCTTC
-	-	TRBV14	TRBJ1-1	13	CASSQYRNTEAFF	TGTGCCAGCAGCCAATACAGGAACACTGAAGCTTTCTTT
-	-	TRBV27	TRBJ2-1	14	CASSLSGVYNEQFF	TGTGCCAGCAGTTTATCGGGCGTCTACAATGAGCAGTTCTTC
-	once	TRBV5-4	TRBJ2-7	12	CASSPTGHEQYF	TGTGCCAGCAGCCCGACCGGGCACGAGCAGTACTTC
TRBD2	-	TRBV2	TRBJ2-1	10	CASNPGGQFF	TGTGCCAGCAACCCGGGAGGGCAGTTCTTC
TRBD2	-	TRBV5-8	TRBJ2-7	15	CASSQTSGRFYEQYF	TGTGCCAGCAGCCAAACTAGCGGGAGATTCTACGAGCAGTACTTC
TRBD1	once	TRBV9	TRBJ1-1	12	CASSGPGTDAFF	TGTGCCAGCAGCGGACCCGGGACAGACGCTTTCTTT
-	few	TRBV7-9	TRBJ1-1	16	CASSSTRAAPGPEAFF	TGTGCCAGCAGCTCGACCAGGGCCGCCCCGGGTCCTGAAGCTTTCTTT
TRBD1	-	TRBV7-9	TRBJ2-5	15	CASSPPDRELETQYF	TGTGCCAGCAGCCCCCCGGACAGGGAACTAGAGACCCAGTACTTC
-	-	TRBV25-1	TRBJ1-2	16	CASSDRDMGSNYGYTF	TGTGCCAGCAGTGACCGGGACATGGGCTCTAACTATGGCTACACCTTC
-	-	TRBV28	TRBJ2-3	13	CASSWGGSDTQYF	TGTGCCAGCAGTTGGGGTGGATCGGATACGCAGTATTTT
TRBD1	-	TRBV29-1	TRBJ2-5	13	CSVHTGGGETQYF	TGCAGCGTTCACACAGGGGGTGGAGAGACCCAGTACTTC
-	few	TRBV6-5	TRBJ1-2	13	CASSSDRLYGYTF	TGTGCCAGCAGTTCCGACAGACTCTATGGCTACACCTTC
-	-	TRBV6-5	TRBJ2-3	14	CASSPGRSTDTQYF	TGTGCCAGCAGCCCAGGGAGGTCCACAGATACGCAGTATTTT
-	-	TRBV30	TRBJ2-7	17	CAWGQFGRREYVYEQYF	TGTGCCTGGGGGCAGTTTGGGCGGAGAGAATATGTCTACGAGCAGTACTTC
TRBD2	-	TRBV4-1	TRBJ2-7	14	CASSQGLAGGEQYF	TGCGCCAGCAGCCAGGGACTAGCGGGGGGCGAGCAGTACTTC
-	-	TRBV9	TRBJ2-1	16	CASSVSPGGSYNEQFF	TGTGCCAGCAGCGTCTCGCCCGGCGGATCCTACAATGAGCAGTTCTTC
-	-	TRBV7-2	TRBJ1-6	16	CASSSADRIYNSPLHF	TGTGCCAGCAGCTCCGCCGACAGAATTTATAATTCACCCCTCCACTTT
TRBD2	-	TRBV7-6	TRBJ2-1	17	CASSLTVAGDGYNEQFF	TGTGCCAGCAGCTTAACGGTAGCGGGAGATGGATACAATGAGCAGTTCTTC
TRBD1	-	TRBV6-5	TRBJ1-2	14	CASSYSTGIYGYTF	TGTGCCAGCAGTTACTCGACAGGGATCTATGGCTACACCTTC
-	-	TRBV27	TRBJ2-2	14	CATQLGFPTGELFF	TGTGCCACCCAATTGGGTTTCCCCACCGGGGAGCTGTTTTTT
TRBD2	once	TRBV9	TRBJ2-6	17	CASLGRERSSGANVLTF	TGTGCCAGCCTAGGGAGGGAGCGGTCCTCTGGGGCCAACGTCCTGACTTTC
-	few	TRBV5-4	TRBJ2-1	12	CASRDRSLEQFF	TGTGCCAGCAGAGACAGGTCTTTAGAGCAGTTCTTC
TRBD2	-	TRBV15	TRBJ2-7	15	CATSRVTGGSNEQYF	TGTGCCACCAGCAGAGTAACGGGAGGGTCTAACGAGCAGTACTTC
-	-	TRBV7-6	TRBJ2-1	18	CASSTPGTSRGTYNEQFF	TGTGCCAGCAGCACACCCGGGACTTCTAGGGGCACCTACAATGAGCAGTTCTTC
-	-	TRBV20-1	TRBJ2-7	11	CSARTSYEQYF	TGCAGTGCTAGGACCTCCTACGAGCAGTACTTC
-	once	TRBV7-9	TRBJ2-7	11	CASRSTYEQYF	TGTGCCAGTCGGTCCACGTACGAGCAGTACTTC
-	-	TRBV13	TRBJ2-5	12	CASSLAAETQYF	TGTGCCAGCAGCTTAGCGGCAGAGACCCAGTACTTC
TRBD2	-	TRBV4-3	TRBJ2-7	15	CASSQLLAGDYEQYF	TGCGCCAGCAGCCAACTCTTAGCGGGAGACTACGAGCAGTACTTC
-	-	TRBV27	TRBJ2-7	15	CASSPFFGDFYEQYF	TGTGCCAGCAGCCCTTTTTTCGGGGATTTCTACGAGCAGTACTTC
-	-	TRBV28	TRBJ2-1	15	CASSVRDGGYNEQFF	TGTGCCAGCAGTGTCAGGGATGGGGGGTACAATGAGCAGTTCTTC
-	-	TRBV27	TRBJ2-2	14	CASSLISGTGELFF	TGTGCCAGCAGTTTAATATCAGGCACCGGGGAGCTGTTTTTT
-	-	TRBV9	TRBJ1-1	13	CASSVEGGTEAFF	TGTGCCAGCAGCGTAGAGGGGGGCACTGAAGCTTTCTTT
-	-	TRBV7-8	TRBJ2-1	15	CASSLGPGTRGEQFF	TGTGCCAGCAGCTTAGGTCCCGGGACCCGGGGTGAGCAGTTCTTC
-	-	TRBV13	TRBJ2-5	14	CASTIRGAGETQYF	TGTGCCAGCACCATACGAGGGGCAGGAGAGACCCAGTACTTC
TRBD1	-	TRBV25-1	TRBJ1-5	13	CASSEYGGQAQHF	TGTGCCAGCAGTGAATATGGGGGACAGGCCCAGCATTTT
TRBD1	-	TRBV9	TRBJ2-2	16	CASSVGQGARTGELFF	TGTGCCAGCAGCGTAGGACAGGGGGCGCGCACCGGGGAGCTGTTTTTT